These 18 T cell receptor beta chains share one sample of origin, sequenced in a study of T-cell memory formation after mild COVID-19 (dated by TCRdb to 2020 to 2022). Libraries were prepared through 5' RACE. Sequencing instrument: Illumina NovaSeq 6000. TCRdb reprocessing: public reads trimmed at Q25 with fastp, clones called with MiXCR, in-frame beta chains kept. All rows with the same CDR3 protein become a single entry with the most common DNA and genes. The sample yields roughly 180,000 distinct CDR3 sequences; 18% were counted once. The ten largest clones represent roughly 4% of the sample. Sequenced material: PBMCs or a T cell subset sorted from them (not recorded which). The receptors were gathered from a man between 18 and 29 years old who had mild COVID-19 (a few samples of this study predate the infection). The sample titles of this study are shuffled in the database, so cell type and time point are left out; the donor was told from shared clones.

The chain couples TRBV6-2 or TRBV6-3 to TRBJ2-2; tentative D call: TRBD2 (6 bases). Looked up from germline, CDR1 is MNHEY and CDR2 is SVGEGT. This CDR3 comprises 18 residues. The ends were cut back, 6 bases at V and 4 bases at J, with 24 bases in the middle. The CDR3 nucleotides read TGTGCCAGCAGACCCCACGGGCGGGGCCGTTCAGGCACCGGGGAGCTGTTTTTT. Protein sequence: CASRPHGRGRSGTGELFF.

The chain uses TRBV14 and TRBJ2-7, with D possibly being TRBD1 or TRBD2 (5 bases each). This CDR3 contains 16 residues. CDR1 and CDR2 (germline): SGHDN, FVKESK. V was trimmed by 1 base and J by 7 bases, leaving 20 bases between them. CDR3 sequence reads: CASSQGETVHGSEQYF. For the CDR3, the DNA is TGTGCCAGCAGCCAAGGGGAGACAGTCCATGGGTCGGAGCAGTACTTC.

There are a few counts of this clonotype. V is TRBV9 and J is TRBJ2-4; D remains ambiguous. CDR1 is SGDLS, CDR2 YYNGEE, per germline. The CDR3 is 13 residues long. Trimming stripped 4 bases from V and 0 bases from J, with 5 bases between. The CDR3 is CASSPQAKNIQYF. DNA for the CDR3: TGTGCCAGCAGCCCTCAAGCCAAAAACATTCAGTACTTC.

This clonotype was picked up a small number of times. The rearrangement joins TRBV2 to TRBJ2-3; 8 nucleotides align to TRBD2. Germline V lookup: CDR1 SNHLY, CDR2 FYNNEI. The CDR3 runs to 12 residues. V dropped 9 bases and J dropped 6; count of bases not matched to a gene: 5. The CDR3 reads CASSTSADTQYF. DNA of the CDR3: TGTGCCAGTTCGACTAGCGCGGATACGCAGTATTTT.

The V gene is TRBV5-1, the J gene TRBJ1-1; 7 bases are shared with TRBD1. CDR3 length: 14 amino acids. V shed 4 bases and J 0 bases; nucleotides not matched to a gene: 3. Germline V lookup: CDR1 SGHRS, CDR2 YFSETQ. The DNA for the CDR3 is TGCGCCAGCAGCAAGACAGGGCTGAACACTGAAGCTTTCTTT. It yields the protein CASSKTGLNTEAFF.

This clonotype was detected only a few times. The gene calls are TRBV30 and TRBJ2-5; D could derive from TRBD1 or TRBD2 (5 bases each). This CDR3 is 13 amino acids long. V was pared by 4 bases and J by 5 bases, with 14 bases between. Germline V gene sequence: CDR1 GTSNPN, CDR2 SVGIG (reference sequence). CDR3 bases: TGTGCCTGGAATGGGGGTTTAGGGGAGACCCAGTACTTC. This encodes CAWNGGLGETQYF.

This chain uses TRBV6-5 with TRBJ2-5; D unresolved. Germline values: CDR1 MNHEY, CDR2 SVGAGI. V shed 0 bases and J shed 1 base, with 6 bases lying between them. This CDR3 has 14 residues. Here the CDR3 reads CASSYSWSQETQYF. CDR3 nucleotides: TGTGCCAGCAGTTACTCATGGAGCCAAGAGACCCAGTACTTC.

The chain uses TRBV5-1 and TRBJ1-6, with D unresolved. The CDR3 contains 16 residues. CDR1 SGHRS and CDR2 YFSETQ come from the germline V gene. V was cut by 0 bases and J by 0 bases, with 7 bases left in between. The CDR3 is CASSLARSSYNSPLHF. In DNA form, the CDR3 reads TGCGCCAGCAGCTTGGCCCGGAGCTCCTATAATTCACCCCTCCACTTT.

The genes are TRBV7-3 and TRBJ2-3; TRBD1 agrees at 9 bases. Germline lookup yields CDR1 SGHTA and CDR2 FQGTGA. The junction had 10 bases not matched to a gene; V was cut back by 5 bases and J by 4 bases. The CDR3 runs to 16 residues. CDR3 bases: TGTGCCAGCAGCCCCATACCGGGACAGGGTCCAGATACGCAGTATTTT. This translates into CASSPIPGQGPDTQYF. Supplemented by reference TRBV7-3 and TRBJ2-3, the full variable domain reads GAGVSQTPSNKVTEKGKYVELRCDPISGHTALYWYRQSLGQGPEFLIYFQGTGAADDSGLPNDRFFAVRPEGSVSTLKIQRTERGDSAVYLCASSPIPGQGPDTQYFGPGTRLTVL.

This clonotype has just a few counts. The chain recombines TRBV12-3 or TRBV12-4 with TRBJ1-1; maybe TRBD1 (5 bases). CDR3 length equals 14 residues. Trimming took 3 bases from V and 4 from J, leaving 12 bases between them. The CDR3 nucleotides are TGTGCCAGCAGTTTTTCGGGGCTGGGCACTGAAGCTTTCTTT. Its translation: CASSFSGLGTEAFF.

This chain joins TRBV10-3 and TRBJ1-1; a weak D match, TRBD1 (5 bases). With 3 bases removed from V and 6 bases from J, the gap between germline ends came to 14 bases. Germline-derived CDR1 and CDR2 are ENHRY and SYGVKD. The CDR3 is made up of 14 amino acids. The CDR3 protein is CAISDPPPRAEAFF. In DNA, the CDR3 is TGTGCCATCAGTGACCCGCCTCCCAGGGCTGAAGCTTTCTTT.

The rearrangement uses TRBV7-9 and TRBJ2-3, with TRBD2 identical over 12 bases. Germline V gives CDR1 SEHNR, CDR2 FQNEAQ (reference sequence). The CDR3 covers 13 residues. With 7 bases clipped from V and 14 bases from J, the junction kept 10 bases outside the gene matches. In nucleotides, the CDR3 is TGTGCCAGCACGGAGACTAGCGGGGGATTTCGGTATTTT. This codes for CASTETSGGFRYF.

The rearrangement joins TRBV29-1 to TRBJ1-1, with D perhaps matching TRBD1 (5 bases). The germline V gene has CDR1 SQVTM and CDR2 ANQGSEA. The V end was cut by 7 bases, the J end by 3 bases, with 15 bases between. The CDR3 is 13 amino acids. The CDR3 here is CSAHWGGDTEAFF. In DNA, the CDR3 is TGCAGCGCCCATTGGGGGGGAGACACTGAAGCTTTCTTT.

This clonotype appeared a few times. CDR3 DNA: TGTGCCAGCAGCTTATGGAGGGGCCTCGTTGGGTCTATGAACACTGAAGCTTTCTTT. Residues: CASSLWRGLVGSMNTEAFF. The chain has TRBV7-9 and TRBJ1-1; TRBD1 is a possible D gene (5 bases). CDR3 size: 19 residues. Looked up from germline, CDR1 is SEHNR and CDR2 is FQNEAQ (reference sequence). V was cut by 2 bases and J by 0 bases, with 22 bases left in between. Using reference TRBV7-9 and TRBJ1-1 for the parts outside the CDR3, the full variable domain is DTGVSQNPRHKITKRGQNVTFRCDPISEHNRLYWYRQTLGQGPEFLTYFQNEAQLEKSRLLSDRFSAERPKGSFSTLEIQRTEQGDSAMYLCASSLWRGLVGSMNTEAFFGQGTRLTVV.

J is TRBJ2-3 and V is TRBV25-1, with 8 positions matching TRBD2. The CDR3 extends over 15 amino acids. The germline CDR1 and CDR2 sequences are MGHDK and SYGVNS. J was trimmed by 0 bases and V by 3 bases; bases with no gene match: 2. The CDR3 reads CASSETSVSTDTQYF. The DNA of the CDR3 is TGTGCCAGCAGTGAGACTAGCGTAAGCACAGATACGCAGTATTTT.

V is TRBV7-2 and J is TRBJ1-2; D gene unclear. Trimming left V 5 bases short and J 1 base short, with 11 bases between. The germline V gene encodes CDR1 SGHTA and CDR2 FQGNSA. CDR3 length: 14 amino acids. CDR3 protein: CASSPDGYNYGYTF. Here the CDR3 DNA reads TGTGCCAGCAGCCCCGATGGATATAACTATGGCTACACCTTC.

The chain combines TRBV10-3 with TRBJ1-2; weak D call: TRBD1 (5 bases). The CDR3 has 14 residues. V lost 0 bases, J lost 3 bases, and 8 bases lay in between. Germline V gives CDR1 ENHRY, CDR2 SYGVKD. CDR3 DNA: TGTGCCATCAGTGAGTCGATGACAGACTATGGCTACACCTTC. Protein product: CAISESMTDYGYTF.

This clonotype was picked up many times. The J gene is TRBJ1-5, the V gene TRBV2, with a weak D call TRBD1 (5 bases). V lost 4 bases, J lost 5 bases, and 12 bases lay in between. The V gene's germline CDR1 is SNHLY and CDR2 FYNNEI. The CDR3 is made up of 14 amino acids. The CDR3 here is CASSATGNDQPQHF. CDR3 DNA: TGTGCCAGCAGTGCTACAGGAAATGATCAGCCCCAGCATTTT.